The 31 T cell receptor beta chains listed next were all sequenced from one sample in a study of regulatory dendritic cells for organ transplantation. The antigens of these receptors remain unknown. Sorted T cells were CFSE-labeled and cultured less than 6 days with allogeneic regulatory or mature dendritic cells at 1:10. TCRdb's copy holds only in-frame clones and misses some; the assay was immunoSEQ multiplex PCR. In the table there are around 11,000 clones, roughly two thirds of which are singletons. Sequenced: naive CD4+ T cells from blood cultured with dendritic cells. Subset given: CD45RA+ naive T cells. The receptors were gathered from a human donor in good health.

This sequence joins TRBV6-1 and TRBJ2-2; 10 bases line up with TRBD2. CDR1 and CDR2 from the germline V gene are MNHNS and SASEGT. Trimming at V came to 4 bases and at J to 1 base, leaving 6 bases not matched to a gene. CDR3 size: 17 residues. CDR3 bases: TGTGCCAGCAGTGCAGCGGGGGGGACCCTGAACACCGGGGAGCTGTTTTTT. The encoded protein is CASSAAGGTLNTGELFF.

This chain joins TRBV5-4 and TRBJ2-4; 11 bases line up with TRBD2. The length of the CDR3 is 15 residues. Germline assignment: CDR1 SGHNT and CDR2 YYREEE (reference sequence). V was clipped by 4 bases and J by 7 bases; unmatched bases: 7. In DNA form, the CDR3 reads TGTGCCAGCAGCATTAGGGCTAGCGGGGGGAACATTCAGTACTTC. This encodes CASSIRASGGNIQYF.

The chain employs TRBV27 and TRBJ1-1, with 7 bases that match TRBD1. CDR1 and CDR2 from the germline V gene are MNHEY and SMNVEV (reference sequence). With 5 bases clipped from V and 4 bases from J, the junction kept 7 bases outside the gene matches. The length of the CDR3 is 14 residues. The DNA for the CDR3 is TGTGCCAGCAGTCTCAGGGGGTATGCCACTGAAGCTTTCTTT. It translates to CASSLRGYATEAFF.

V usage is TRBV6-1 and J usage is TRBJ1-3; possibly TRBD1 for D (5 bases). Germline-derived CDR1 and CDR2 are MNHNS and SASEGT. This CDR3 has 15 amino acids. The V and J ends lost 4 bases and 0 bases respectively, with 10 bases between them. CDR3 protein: CASSGGGGSGNTIYF. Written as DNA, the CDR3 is TGTGCCAGCAGTGGGGGCGGTGGCTCTGGAAACACCATATATTTT.

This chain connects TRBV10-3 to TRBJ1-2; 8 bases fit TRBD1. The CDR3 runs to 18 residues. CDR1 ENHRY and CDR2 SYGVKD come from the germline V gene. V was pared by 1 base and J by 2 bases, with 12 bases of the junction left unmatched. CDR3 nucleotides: TGTGCCATCAGTGAGTTTCAGGGGGCGCTTCTTTCGAACTATGGCTACACCTTC. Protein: CAISEFQGALLSNYGYTF.

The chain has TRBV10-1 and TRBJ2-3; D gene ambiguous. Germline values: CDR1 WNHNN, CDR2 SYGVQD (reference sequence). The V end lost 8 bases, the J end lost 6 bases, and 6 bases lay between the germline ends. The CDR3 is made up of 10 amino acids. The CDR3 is CASGVDTQYF. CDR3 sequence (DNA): TGCGCCAGCGGAGTGGATACGCAGTATTTT.

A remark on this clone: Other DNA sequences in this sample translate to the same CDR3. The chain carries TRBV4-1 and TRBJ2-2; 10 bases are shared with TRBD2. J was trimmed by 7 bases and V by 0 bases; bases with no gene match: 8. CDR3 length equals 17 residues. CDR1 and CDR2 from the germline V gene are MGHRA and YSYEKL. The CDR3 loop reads CASSQDPGLANGGELFF. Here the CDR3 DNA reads TGCGCCAGCAGCCAAGATCCGGGACTAGCGAACGGCGGGGAGCTGTTTTTT.

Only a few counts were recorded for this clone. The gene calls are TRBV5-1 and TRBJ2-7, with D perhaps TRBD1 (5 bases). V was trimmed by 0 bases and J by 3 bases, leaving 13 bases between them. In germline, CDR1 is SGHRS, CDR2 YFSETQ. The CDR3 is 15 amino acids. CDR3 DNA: TGCGCCAGCAGCTTGGAGTGGGGCACCTTCTACGAGCAGTACTTC. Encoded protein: CASSLEWGTFYEQYF.

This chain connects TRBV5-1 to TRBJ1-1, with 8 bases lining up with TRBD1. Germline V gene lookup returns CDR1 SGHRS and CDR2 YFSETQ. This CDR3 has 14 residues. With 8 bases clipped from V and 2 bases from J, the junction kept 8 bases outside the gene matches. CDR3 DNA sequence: TGCGCCAGTAGGGGGGACAGGATCAACACTGAAGCTTTCTTT. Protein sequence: CASRGDRINTEAFF.

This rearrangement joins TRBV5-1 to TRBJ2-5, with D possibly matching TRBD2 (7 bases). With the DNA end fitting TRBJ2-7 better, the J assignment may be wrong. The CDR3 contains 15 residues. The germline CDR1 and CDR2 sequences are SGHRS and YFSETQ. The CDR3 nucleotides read TGCGCCAGCAGCTCCGGAGCGGGACATACCTACGAGCAGTACTTC. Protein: CASSSGAGHTYEQYF.

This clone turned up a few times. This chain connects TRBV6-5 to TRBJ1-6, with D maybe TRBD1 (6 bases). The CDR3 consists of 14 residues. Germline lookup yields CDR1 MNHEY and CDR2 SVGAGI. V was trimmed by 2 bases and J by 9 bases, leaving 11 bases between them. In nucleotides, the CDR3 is TGTGCCAGCAGTTACGACAGGCAGGGTTCACCCCTCCACTTT. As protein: CASSYDRQGSPLHF.

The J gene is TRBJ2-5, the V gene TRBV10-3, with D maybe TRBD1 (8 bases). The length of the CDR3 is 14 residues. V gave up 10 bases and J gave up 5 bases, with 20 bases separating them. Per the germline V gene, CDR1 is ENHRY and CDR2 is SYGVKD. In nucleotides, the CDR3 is TGTGCCAGCCGAGGACAGGGAGGGTGGGAGACCCAGTACTTC. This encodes CASRGQGGWETQYF.

CDR3: CAISDSSYNEQFF. In nucleotides, the CDR3 is TGTGCCATCAGTGACAGCTCCTACAATGAGCAGTTCTTC. The J gene is TRBJ2-1, the V gene TRBV10-3; D uncertain. The CDR3 is made up of 13 amino acids. Germline V lookup: CDR1 ENHRY, CDR2 SYGVKD. With 3 bases removed from V and 0 bases from J, the gap between germline ends came to 3 bases.

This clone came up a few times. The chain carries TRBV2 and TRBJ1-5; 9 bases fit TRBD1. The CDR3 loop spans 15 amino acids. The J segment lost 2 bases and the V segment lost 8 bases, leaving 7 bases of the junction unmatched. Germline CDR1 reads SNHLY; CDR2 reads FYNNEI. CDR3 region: CASLDRTGGNQPQHF. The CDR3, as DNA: TGTGCCAGCTTGGATCGGACAGGGGGCAATCAGCCCCAGCATTTT.

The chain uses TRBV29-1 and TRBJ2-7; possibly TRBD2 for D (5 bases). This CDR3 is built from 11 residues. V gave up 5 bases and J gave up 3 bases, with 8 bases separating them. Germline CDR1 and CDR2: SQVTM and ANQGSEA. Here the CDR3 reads CSVTRGYEQYF. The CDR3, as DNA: TGCAGCGTTACTCGGGGCTACGAGCAGTACTTC.

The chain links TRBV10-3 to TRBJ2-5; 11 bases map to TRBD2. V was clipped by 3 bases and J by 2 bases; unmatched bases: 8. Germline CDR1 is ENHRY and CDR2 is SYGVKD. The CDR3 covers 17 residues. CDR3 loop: CAISDGLAGGPQETQYF. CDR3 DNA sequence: TGTGCCATCAGTGACGGGCTAGCGGGGGGTCCACAAGAGACCCAGTACTTC.

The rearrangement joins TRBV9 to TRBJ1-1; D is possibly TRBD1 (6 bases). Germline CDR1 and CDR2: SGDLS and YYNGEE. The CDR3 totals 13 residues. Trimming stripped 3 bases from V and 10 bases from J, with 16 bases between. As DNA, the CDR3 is TGTGCCAGCAGCGCACCAGGGGCGGCAGGAGCTTTCTTT. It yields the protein CASSAPGAAGAFF.

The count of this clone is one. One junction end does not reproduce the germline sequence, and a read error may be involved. The CDR3 region has the DNA TGTGCTAGCAGCCCCCGGACAGCGAACACCGGGGAGCTGTTTTTT. Translation: CASSPRTANTGELFF. V usage is TRBV7-7 and J usage is TRBJ2-2, with a weak D call TRBD1 (6 bases). This CDR3 has 15 residues. Germline V gene sequence: CDR1 SSHAT, CDR2 FNYEAQ (reference sequence).

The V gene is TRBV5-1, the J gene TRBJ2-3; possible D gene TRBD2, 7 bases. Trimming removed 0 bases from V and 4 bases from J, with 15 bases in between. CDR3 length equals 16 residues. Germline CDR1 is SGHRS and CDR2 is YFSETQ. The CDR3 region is CASSLEAGGGPDTQYF. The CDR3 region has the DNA TGCGCCAGCAGCTTGGAAGCGGGCGGGGGCCCAGATACGCAGTATTTT.

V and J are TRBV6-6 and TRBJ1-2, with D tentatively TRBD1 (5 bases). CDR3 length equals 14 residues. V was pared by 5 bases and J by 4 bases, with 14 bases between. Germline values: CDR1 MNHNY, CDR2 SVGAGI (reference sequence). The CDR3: CASSQPGGTYGYTF. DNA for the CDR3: TGTGCCAGCAGTCAACCGGGGGGGACCTATGGCTACACCTTC.

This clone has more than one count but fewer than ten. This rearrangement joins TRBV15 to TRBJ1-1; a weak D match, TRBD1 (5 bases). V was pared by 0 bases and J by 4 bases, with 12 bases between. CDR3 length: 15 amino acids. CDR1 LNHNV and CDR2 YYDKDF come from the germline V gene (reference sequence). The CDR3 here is CATSRDRKGITEAFF. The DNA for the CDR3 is TGTGCCACCAGCAGAGATCGGAAGGGGATCACTGAAGCTTTCTTT.

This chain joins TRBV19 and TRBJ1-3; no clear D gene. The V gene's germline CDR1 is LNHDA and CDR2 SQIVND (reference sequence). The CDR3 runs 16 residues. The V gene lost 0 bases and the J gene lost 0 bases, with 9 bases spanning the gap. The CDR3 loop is CASSIDRGYSGNTIYF. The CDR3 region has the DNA TGTGCCAGTAGTATAGATCGAGGTTACTCTGGAAACACCATATATTTT. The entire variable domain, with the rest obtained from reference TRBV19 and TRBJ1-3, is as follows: DGGITQSPKYLFRKEGQNVTLSCEQNLNHDAMYWYRQDPGQGLRLIYYSQIVNDFQKGDIAEGYSVSREKKESFPLTVTSAQKNPTAFYLCASSIDRGYSGNTIYFGEGSWLTVV.

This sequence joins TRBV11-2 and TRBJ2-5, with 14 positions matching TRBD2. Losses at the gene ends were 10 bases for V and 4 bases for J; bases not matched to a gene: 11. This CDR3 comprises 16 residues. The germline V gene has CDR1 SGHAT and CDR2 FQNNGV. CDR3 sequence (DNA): TGTGCCACCGGGACTAGCGGGGGCCTCTTGGGAGAGACCCAGTACTTC. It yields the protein CATGTSGGLLGETQYF.

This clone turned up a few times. The CDR3 bases are TGTGCCATCAGTGGGACTACTTTTAGCACAGATACGCAGTATTTT. Translating gives CAISGTTFSTDTQYF. V and J are TRBV10-3 and TRBJ2-3; a possible D gene is TRBD2 (6 bases). V was trimmed by 4 bases and J by 0 bases, leaving 11 bases between them. Germline-derived CDR1 and CDR2 are ENHRY and SYGVKD. The CDR3 covers 15 residues.

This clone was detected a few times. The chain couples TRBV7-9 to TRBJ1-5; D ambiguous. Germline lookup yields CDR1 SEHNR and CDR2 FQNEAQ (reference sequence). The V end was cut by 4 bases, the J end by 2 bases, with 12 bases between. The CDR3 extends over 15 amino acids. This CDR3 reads CASSSTRDGNQPQHF. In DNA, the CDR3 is TGTGCCAGCAGCTCGACTAGGGATGGCAATCAGCCCCAGCATTTT. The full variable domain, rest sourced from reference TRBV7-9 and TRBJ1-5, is DTGVSQNPRHKITKRGQNVTFRCDPISEHNRLYWYRQTLGQGPEFLTYFQNEAQLEKSRLLSDRFSAERPKGSFSTLEIQRTEQGDSAMYLCASSSTRDGNQPQHFGDGTRLSIL.

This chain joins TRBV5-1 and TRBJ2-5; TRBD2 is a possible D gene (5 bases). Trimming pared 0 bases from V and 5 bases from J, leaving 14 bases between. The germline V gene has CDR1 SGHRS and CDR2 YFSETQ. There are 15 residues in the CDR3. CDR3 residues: CASSLAGGERETQYF. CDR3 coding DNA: TGCGCCAGCAGCTTGGCCGGTGGAGAGCGGGAGACCCAGTACTTC.

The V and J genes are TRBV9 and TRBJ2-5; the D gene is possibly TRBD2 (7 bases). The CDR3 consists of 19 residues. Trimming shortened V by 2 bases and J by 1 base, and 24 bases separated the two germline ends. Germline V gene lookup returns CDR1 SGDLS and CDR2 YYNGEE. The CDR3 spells CASSVGRGGGLWGQETQYF. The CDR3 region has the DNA TGTGCCAGCAGCGTTGGTCGTGGCGGGGGCCTATGGGGCCAAGAGACCCAGTACTTC.

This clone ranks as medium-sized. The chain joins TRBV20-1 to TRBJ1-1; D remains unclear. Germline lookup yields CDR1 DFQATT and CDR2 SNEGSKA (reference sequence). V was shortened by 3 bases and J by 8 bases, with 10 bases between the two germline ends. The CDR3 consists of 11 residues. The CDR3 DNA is TGCAGTGCTAGCCCCGGAGGGGAAGCTTTCTTT. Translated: CSASPGGEAFF.

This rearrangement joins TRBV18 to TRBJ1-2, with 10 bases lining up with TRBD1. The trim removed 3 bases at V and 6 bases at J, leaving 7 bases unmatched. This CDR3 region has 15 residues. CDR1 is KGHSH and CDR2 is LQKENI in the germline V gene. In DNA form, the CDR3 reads TGTGCCAGCTCACCGATGACAGGGGGCGCGCATGGCTACACCTTC. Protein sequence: CASSPMTGGAHGYTF.

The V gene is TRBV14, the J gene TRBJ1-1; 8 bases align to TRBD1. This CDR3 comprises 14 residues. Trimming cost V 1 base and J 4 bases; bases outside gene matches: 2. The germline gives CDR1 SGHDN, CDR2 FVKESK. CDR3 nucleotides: TGTGCCAGCAGCCAAGGGACAGGGTTCACTGAAGCTTTCTTT. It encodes CASSQGTGFTEAFF.

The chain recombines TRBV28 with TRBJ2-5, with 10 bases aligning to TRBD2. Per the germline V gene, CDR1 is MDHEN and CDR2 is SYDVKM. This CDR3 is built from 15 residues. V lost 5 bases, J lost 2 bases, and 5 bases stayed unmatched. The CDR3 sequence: CASSSGGANQETQYF. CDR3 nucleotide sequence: TGTGCCAGCAGTAGCGGGGGGGCTAATCAAGAGACCCAGTACTTC. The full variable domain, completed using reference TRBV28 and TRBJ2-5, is DVKVTQSSRYLVKRTGEKVFLECVQDMDHENMFWYRQDPGLGLRLIYFSYDVKMKEKGDIPEGYSVSREKKERFSLILESASTNQTSMYLCASSSGGANQETQYFGPGTRLLVL.